Included here is one TCR beta chain sequence, with context. This sample was taken from a study of blood T cell repertoires in COVID-19. Study-wide background: Collection of acute and convalescent COVID-19 samples took place in the United States, Italy and Spain.

V was clipped by 6 bases and J by 0 bases; unmatched bases: 4. The CDR3 loop spans 15 amino acids. Germline loops: CDR1 MNHEY, CDR2 SMNVEV (reference sequence). Sequencing was performed with immunoSEQ multiplex PCR; in TCRdb, only in-frame clones are kept and a portion is missing. The top ten clones hold just over 8.5% of a sample with about 250,000 clones, approximately 82% of them seen once. J is TRBJ2-1 and V is TRBV27, with 8 bases lining up with TRBD1. This receptor was identified in a man aged 35 to 55 with active or convalescent COVID-19. Input material: peripheral blood. The CDR3 DNA reads as TGTGCCAGCAGACGGACAGGGACCTCCTACAATGAGCAGTTCTTC. This sequence encodes CASRRTGTSYNEQFF.